The T cell receptor (beta chain) described here comes from a study of a mutant IDH1 vaccine in newly diagnosed glioma. Study results and limitations: There seemed to be no relation between pseudoprogression and changes in top peripheral T cell clonotypes.

Deletions cut 6 bases from V and 7 bases from J, with 16 bases between. Germline CDR1 is LNHNV and CDR2 is YYDKDF (reference sequence). The CDR3 has 14 residues. In the case of this clone: Its antigen is as yet unknown.

Time point reported: baseline, week 1 (first vaccination visit). This sample's treatment: pre-vaccination baseline after standard-of-care therapy. The study enrolled donors with new WHO grade 3 or 4 IDH1-mutant, ATRX-lost astrocytomas. Here immunoSEQ multiplex PCR was the method, and the copy in TCRdb shows in-frame clones only, minus some. The sample records 50,000 or so clones, roughly 80% being singletons. The TCR comes from a man aged 18 to 29 with glioma. Source: PBMCs, taken from a glioma patient treated with radiotherapy, temozolomide or both. The rearrangement uses TRBV15 and TRBJ2-1; D gene uncertain. The CDR3 nucleotides are TGTGCCACCAGTCCCCCTCGTCTACAGAATGAGCAGTTCTTC. Amino acids: CATSPPRLQNEQFF. Drawing the rest from reference TRBV15 and TRBJ2-1, the complete variable domain is DAMVIQNPRYQVTQFGKPVTLSCSQTLNHNVMYWYQQKSSQAPKLLFHYYDKDFNNEADTPDNFQSRRPNTSFCFLDIRSPGLGDTAMYLCATSPPRLQNEQFFGPGTRLTVL.